The entry below gives a single TCR beta chain sequence along with its context. The data were obtained in a study of control samples from healthy donors and cancer patients. The CDR3 is 13 residues long. The germline V gene has CDR1 SGHDT and CDR2 YYEEEE. Trimming shortened V by 3 bases and J by 7 bases, and 11 bases separated the two germline ends. The method was immunoSEQ multiplex PCR; TCRdb's version includes in-frame clones alone and lacks a portion of them. Here the sample spans about 120,000 clones, 93% being singletons. The chain couples TRBV5-6 to TRBJ1-5; D is perhaps TRBD1 (5 bases). Sequenced: blood. The sequence was collected from a man under 40 in good health. As DNA, the CDR3 is TGTGCCAGCAGCTCGAGTGGGGCGCAGCCCCAGCATTTT. Translation gives CASSSSGAQPQHF. The whole variable domain, remainder taken from reference TRBV5-6 and TRBJ1-5, is DAGVTQSPTHLIKTRGQQVTLRCSPKSGHDTVSWYQQALGQGPQFIFQYYEEEERQRGNFPDRFSGHQFPNYSSELNVNALLLGDSALYLCASSSSGAQPQHFGDGTRLSIL.